This T cell receptor (beta chain) came from a study of blood T cell repertoires in COVID-19. For the study at large: The United States, Italy and Spain supplied acute and convalescent COVID-19 samples.

Generated by immunoSEQ multiplex PCR, the TCRdb table keeps only in-frame clones and is missing some. This repertoire shows hundreds of thousands of clones, approximately 91% found once; its top ten account for under 15%. V was cut by 3 bases and J by 5 bases, with 5 bases left in between. CDR3 length: 12 amino acids. Germline CDR1 SGHNT, CDR2 YYREEE (reference sequence). This sequence was found in a woman aged 55-69 years with acute or convalescent COVID-19. J is TRBJ2-2 and V is TRBV5-4; no definite D call. The sample was peripheral blood. The CDR3 DNA reads as TGTGCCAGCAGCTCGGTTACCGGGGAGCTGTTTTTT. This gives the protein CASSSVTGELFF.